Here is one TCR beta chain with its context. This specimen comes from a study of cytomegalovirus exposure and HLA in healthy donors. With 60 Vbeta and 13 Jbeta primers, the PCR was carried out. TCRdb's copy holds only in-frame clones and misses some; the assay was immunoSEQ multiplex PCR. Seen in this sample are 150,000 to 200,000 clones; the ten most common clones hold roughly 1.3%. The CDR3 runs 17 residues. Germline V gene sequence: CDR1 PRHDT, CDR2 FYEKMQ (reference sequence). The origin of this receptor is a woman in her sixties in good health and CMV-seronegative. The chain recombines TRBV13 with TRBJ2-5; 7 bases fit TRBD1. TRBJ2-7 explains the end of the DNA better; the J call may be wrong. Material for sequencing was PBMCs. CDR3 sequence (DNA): TGTGCCAGCAGCACCCCCCTCGGGACAGTAGGCTCCTACGAGCAGTACTTC. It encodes CASSTPLGTVGSYEQYF.